The following is a T cell receptor beta chain sequence with its context. Antigen specificity is unknown. The sample comes from a study of identical twins. General study results and limits: Within cord blood, abundant beta clonotypes carried fewer insertions, but memory repertoires showed no such trend.

The authors used template switching to add a universal primer site and gave cDNA unique molecular identifiers. TCRdb called the 5' RACE reads again in MiXCR, with one record for every CDR3 protein. This table holds about 900,000 distinct CDR3 sequences, 10% to 15% found once. V lost 0 bases to trimming and J lost 1 base; unmatched junction nucleotides: 16. The CDR3 spans 21 residues. Germline assignment: CDR1 DFQATT and CDR2 SNEGSKA (reference sequence). This sample was shared with a second study, whose subject was yellow fever vaccine responses in identical twins.

The gene calls are TRBV20-1 and TRBJ2-3; 13 bases are shared with TRBD2. The clonotype originates from a woman aged 18-29 years in good health. Sequencing used PBMCs. CDR3 residues: CSAREDSVVLAGGYGTDTQYF. Written as DNA, the CDR3 is TGCAGTGCTAGAGAGGATTCCGTTGTACTAGCGGGGGGGTATGGCACAGATACGCAGTATTTT.